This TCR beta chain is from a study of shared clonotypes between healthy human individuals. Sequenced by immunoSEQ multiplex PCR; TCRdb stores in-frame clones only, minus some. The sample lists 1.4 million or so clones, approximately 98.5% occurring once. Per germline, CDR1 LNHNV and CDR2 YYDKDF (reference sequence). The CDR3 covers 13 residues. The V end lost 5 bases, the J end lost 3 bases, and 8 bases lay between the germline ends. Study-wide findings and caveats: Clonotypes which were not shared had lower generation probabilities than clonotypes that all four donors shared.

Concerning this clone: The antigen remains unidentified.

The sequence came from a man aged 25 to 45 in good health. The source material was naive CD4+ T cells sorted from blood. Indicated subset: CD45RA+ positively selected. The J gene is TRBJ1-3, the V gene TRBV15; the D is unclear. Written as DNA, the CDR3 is TGTGCCACCAGCGAGCTACATGGAAACACCATATATTTT. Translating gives CATSELHGNTIYF.